Below, 23 T cell receptor beta chains from the same sample are listed, as sequenced in a study of response to subunit inactivated influenza vaccine. TCRdb re-analysed the RT-PCR reads in MiXCR, keeping a single row per CDR3 protein. The sample includes 800,000 to 1,000,000 distinct CDR3 sequences, about 20% of them seen just once. The source material was PBMCs from blood, sampled less than 6 days after vaccination. The receptors stem from a man aged 45-60 years who received an inactivated influenza vaccine.

This clonotype was observed a handful of times. J is TRBJ1-2 and V is TRBV27; D may be TRBD1 (5 bases). The germline CDR1 and CDR2 sequences are MNHEY and SMNVEV (reference sequence). Deletions cut 0 bases from V and 7 bases from J, with 15 bases between. The CDR3 has 15 residues. The CDR3 reads CASSLSGRAIGGYTF. The CDR3 coding sequence is TGTGCCAGCAGTTTATCGGGCAGGGCGATCGGTGGCTACACCTTC.

This clonotype was counted a few times. The gene calls are TRBV6-5 and TRBJ1-6; possibly TRBD1 for D (6 bases). V dropped 5 bases and J dropped 5 bases, with 13 bases sitting between them. Germline V lookup: CDR1 MNHEY, CDR2 SVGAGI. CDR3 length: 15 residues. The CDR3 spells CASSNRVGDNSPLHF. The CDR3 bases are TGTGCCAGCAGTAACAGGGTGGGCGATAATTCACCCCTCCACTTT.

This sequence joins TRBV27 and TRBJ2-7; 11 bases match TRBD1. Per the germline V gene, CDR1 is MNHEY and CDR2 is SMNVEV (reference sequence). This CDR3 region has 14 residues. Germline trimming cut 6 bases from V and 2 bases from J; bases unmatched to any gene: 3. The CDR3: CASRRGQGAYEQYF. CDR3 nucleotide sequence: TGTGCCAGCAGGCGGGGACAGGGGGCCTACGAGCAGTACTTC.

V is TRBV29-1 and J is TRBJ2-3, with 9 positions matching TRBD2. The CDR3 sequence is 17 residues long. With V trimmed by 1 base and J by 0 bases, 8 bases remained unmatched. Germline values: CDR1 SQVTM, CDR2 ANQGSEA. CDR3 in amino acids: CSVEGLAGEASTDTQYF. CDR3 coding DNA: TGCAGCGTTGAAGGGTTAGCGGGGGAGGCTAGCACAGATACGCAGTATTTT.

The chain is built from TRBV5-1 and TRBJ2-2; D is undetermined. The V end lost 4 bases, the J end lost 4 bases, and 11 bases lay between the germline ends. Germline V CDR1 and CDR2: SGHRS, YFSETQ. The CDR3 is 14 residues long. The CDR3, as DNA: TGCGCCAGCAGCGGGCGGACGGGCACCGGGGAGCTGTTTTTT. This translates into CASSGRTGTGELFF.

This chain uses TRBV5-1 with TRBJ2-3; tentative D call: TRBD1 (5 bases). V was pared by 3 bases and J by 5 bases, with 7 bases between. Germline V gene data show CDR1 as SGHRS and CDR2 as YFSETQ. The CDR3 runs 12 residues. The CDR3 loop reads CASSYTGDTQYF. CDR3 nucleotide sequence: TGCGCCAGCAGCTATACAGGAGATACGCAGTATTTT.

The J gene is TRBJ2-1, the V gene TRBV4-2; 9 positions agree with TRBD1. Per the germline V gene, CDR1 is LGHNA and CDR2 is YNFKEQ. Germline trimming cut 1 base from V and 4 bases from J; bases unmatched to any gene: 5. This CDR3 contains 16 residues. CDR3 protein: CASSQGDRAPYNEQFF. DNA of the CDR3: TGTGCCAGCAGCCAAGGGGACAGGGCCCCATACAATGAGCAGTTCTTC.

This chain uses TRBV14 with TRBJ2-4; perhaps TRBD1 as D (5 bases). Trimming removed 0 bases at V and 7 bases at J, with 16 bases between. CDR1 is SGHDN and CDR2 is FVKESK in the germline V gene. The CDR3 loop spans 16 amino acids. Here the CDR3 DNA reads TGTGCCAGCAGCCAAGATTTAAAGGGGTTCGGGAACATTCAGTACTTC. Protein sequence: CASSQDLKGFGNIQYF. Variable domain in full (rest from reference TRBV14 and TRBJ2-4): EAGVTQFPSHSVIEKGQTVTLRCDPISGHDNLYWYRRVMGKEIKFLLHFVKESKQDESGMPNNRFLAERTGGTYSTLKVQPAELEDSGVYFCASSQDLKGFGNIQYFGAGTRLSVL.

This clonotype has only a few counts. The rearrangement uses TRBV29-1 and TRBJ2-2; TRBD2 matches at 11 bases. Losses at the gene ends were 6 bases for V and 7 bases for J; bases not matched to a gene: 10. This CDR3 has 15 amino acids. Germline V lookup: CDR1 SQVTM, CDR2 ANQGSEA. Written as DNA, the CDR3 is TGCAGCGTGGGAGAACTAGCGGGAGCTGGCGGGGAGCTGTTTTTT. Amino acid sequence: CSVGELAGAGGELFF.

This clonotype was counted at least ten times. The J gene is TRBJ2-6, the V gene TRBV15, with a tentative D call TRBD1 (5 bases). Looked up from germline, CDR1 is LNHNV and CDR2 is YYDKDF (reference sequence). The CDR3 spans 17 residues. V was trimmed by 4 bases and J by 2 bases, leaving 15 bases between them. CDR3 sequence reads: CATSTGQGRAGANVLTF. The CDR3 nucleotides read TGTGCCACCAGCACCGGCCAGGGAAGGGCTGGGGCCAACGTCCTGACTTTC. Looking up the rest from reference TRBV15 and TRBJ2-6 gives the full variable domain: DAMVIQNPRYQVTQFGKPVTLSCSQTLNHNVMYWYQQKSSQAPKLLFHYYDKDFNNEADTPDNFQSRRPNTSFCFLDIRSPGLGDTAMYLCATSTGQGRAGANVLTFGAGSRLTVL.

In its sample, this clonotype was seen a few times. The rearrangement uses TRBV5-6 and TRBJ2-1; 8 bases align to TRBD2. Trimming took 4 bases from V and 7 from J; bases not matched to a gene: 13. This CDR3 contains 16 residues. The V gene's germline CDR1 is SGHDT and CDR2 YYEEEE. The CDR3 DNA sequence: TGTGCCAGCAGCCCATTCGGGGGGGGGCTTGGGAATGAGCAGTTCTTC. Translation: CASSPFGGGLGNEQFF.

The chain has TRBV7-9 and TRBJ2-1; 16 bases are shared with TRBD2. The CDR3 is 15 amino acids. Per the germline V gene, CDR1 is SEHNR and CDR2 is FQNEAQ (reference sequence). V was pared by 5 bases and J by 9 bases, with 4 bases of the junction left unmatched. The chain's CDR3 is CASSVGLAGGFEQFF. The CDR3, as DNA: TGTGCCAGCAGCGTGGGACTAGCGGGAGGGTTTGAGCAGTTCTTC.

The V call is TRBV28, the J call TRBJ1-1; tentatively, D is TRBD1 (5 bases). V dropped 6 bases and J dropped 2 bases, with 16 bases sitting between them. The CDR3 extends over 15 amino acids. Germline V gene lookup returns CDR1 MDHEN and CDR2 SYDVKM. DNA for the CDR3: TGTGCCAGCAGCCTTAGGGGTTGGGGAAACACTGAAGCTTTCTTT. Translated: CASSLRGWGNTEAFF. The whole variable domain, filled in from reference TRBV28 and TRBJ1-1, reads DVKVTQSSRYLVKRTGEKVFLECVQDMDHENMFWYRQDPGLGLRLIYFSYDVKMKEKGDIPEGYSVSREKKERFSLILESASTNQTSMYLCASSLRGWGNTEAFFGQGTRLTVV.

The V call is TRBV20-1, the J call TRBJ2-5; 14 nucleotides match TRBD2. The CDR3 loop spans 16 amino acids. Germline lookup yields CDR1 DFQATT and CDR2 SNEGSKA (reference sequence). The trim removed 2 bases at V and 7 bases at J, leaving 9 bases unmatched. CDR3 amino acids: CSARRTSGGTQATQYF. The CDR3, as DNA: TGCAGTGCTAGAAGGACTAGCGGGGGGACCCAGGCGACCCAGTACTTC.

This clonotype occurred a few times. The rearrangement uses TRBV12-3 or TRBV12-4 and TRBJ2-7; D not certain. The CDR3 consists of 14 residues. The V gene lost 5 bases and the J gene lost 0 bases, with 11 bases spanning the gap. The CDR3 bases are TGTGCCAGCAGTCACAGCATATCCTCCTACGAGCAGTACTTC. Translating gives CASSHSISSYEQYF.

This chain uses TRBV29-1 with TRBJ2-1; a possible D gene is TRBD1 (6 bases). The CDR3 contains 14 residues. The germline CDR1 and CDR2 sequences are SQVTM and ANQGSEA. With 7 bases removed from V and 0 bases from J, the gap between germline ends came to 13 bases. In nucleotides, the CDR3 is TGCAGCGCCCTGGACAGCAGCTCCTACAATGAGCAGTTCTTC. This encodes CSALDSSSYNEQFF.

A few counts support this clonotype. The chain couples TRBV20-1 to TRBJ2-7; 10 bases line up with TRBD2. Germline assignment: CDR1 DFQATT and CDR2 SNEGSKA (reference sequence). The CDR3 runs to 15 residues. V lost 4 bases, J lost 3 bases, and 9 bases stayed unmatched. The CDR3 region has the DNA TGCAGTGCTACCCCACTAGCGGGACCCCTCTACGAGCAGTACTTC. Translated: CSATPLAGPLYEQYF.

This clonotype was counted only a few times. The rearrangement links TRBV6-4 to TRBJ2-6; D call uncertain. Trimming cost V 5 bases and J 0 bases, with 11 bases left between them. Germline V gene lookup returns CDR1 MRHNA and CDR2 SNTAGT. The CDR3 consists of 16 residues. The CDR3 DNA reads as TGTGCCAGCAGTCCCGCGATGAGCTCTGGGGCCAACGTCCTGACTTTC. Its protein is CASSPAMSSGANVLTF.

This chain joins TRBV20-1 and TRBJ1-1; D unresolved. The CDR3 is 12 amino acids. Germline lookup yields CDR1 DFQATT and CDR2 SNEGSKA (reference sequence). V gave up 3 bases and J gave up 8 bases, with 13 bases separating them. This CDR3 reads CSARSTAGEAFF. CDR3 sequence (DNA): TGCAGTGCTAGGAGTACGGCAGGAGAAGCTTTCTTT.

The CDR3: CSADRWEKEEQYF. The CDR3 DNA sequence: TGCAGTGCTGATAGGTGGGAAAAGGAGGAGCAGTACTTC. V and J are TRBV20-1 and TRBJ2-7, with D unclear. The CDR3 extends over 13 amino acids. The V end was cut by 5 bases, the J end by 7 bases, with 18 bases between. The germline V gene encodes CDR1 DFQATT and CDR2 SNEGSKA (reference sequence).

This chain connects TRBV4-3 to TRBJ2-1; 11 nucleotides align to TRBD2. Trimming cost V 0 bases and J 6 bases; bases outside gene matches: 4. Germline CDR1 reads LGHNA; CDR2 reads YSLEER. The CDR3 is 16 residues long. CDR3 nucleotide sequence: TGCGCCAGCAGCCAAGATCTGCTAGCGGGAGGCAATGAGCAGTTCTTC. It encodes CASSQDLLAGGNEQFF.

This clonotype was recorded a few times. The V call is TRBV12-3 or TRBV12-4, the J call TRBJ2-5; D remains ambiguous. This CDR3 comprises 14 residues. The V and J ends lost 2 bases and 3 bases respectively, with 10 bases between them. In DNA, the CDR3 is TGTGCCAGCAGTTTATCGGTGGCAGAAGAGACCCAGTACTTC. Protein: CASSLSVAEETQYF.

This clonotype was seen a few times. The chain carries TRBV20-1 and TRBJ2-5, with 10 bases fitting TRBD1. Trimming at V came to 6 bases and at J to 7 bases, leaving 8 bases not matched to a gene. There are 13 residues in the CDR3. CDR1 and CDR2 from the germline V gene are DFQATT and SNEGSKA (reference sequence). The CDR3 nucleotides are TGCAGTGCAAAGGACAGGGGGAGTGTGACCCAGTACTTC. It codes for CSAKDRGSVTQYF.